The sequence of this TCR beta chain was determined in a study of T cells in Graves' hyperthyroidism and ophthalmopathy. A patient was excluded if there was uncontrolled infection, other autoimmune disease, pregnancy or lactation. The germline V gene has CDR1 LGHDT and CDR2 YNNKEL (reference sequence). Trimming left V 4 bases short and J 4 bases short, with 6 bases between. The CDR3 loop spans 12 amino acids. Amplification targeted TCR beta CDR3 regions from RNA transcripts. HTBI primers were the set used in a first-round RT-PCR of the TCR CDR3. TCRdb itself ran the multiplex PCR reads through MiXCR, one entry per CDR3 protein. The sample contains hundreds of thousands of distinct CDR3 sequences, approximately 13% of which appear only once. The study, taken as a whole, reports: The model anticipated ophthalmopathy a median about six months pre-onset. A 13 V-J signature model discriminated ophthalmopathy versus stable hyperthyroidism.

Ten or more counts support this clonotype. Its antigen is unidentified. The V call is TRBV3-1, the J call TRBJ2-3; D unclear. Sequencing was performed on blood. The receptor was derived from a woman in her thirties or forties with Graves' ophthalmopathy. DNA of the CDR3: TGTGCCAGCAGCCGGAAAGCAGATACGCAGTATTTT. Protein product: CASSRKADTQYF.